Detailed here is one T cell receptor beta chain. The data derive from a study of blood T cell repertoires in COVID-19. Looking at the study overall: Sites in the United States, Italy and Spain provided acute and convalescent COVID-19 samples. The cDNA or gDNA used as material had been derived from T cells, B-cell-depleted T cells, or PBMCs.

Original data processing: By means of reference gene primer amplification, nucleated cell counts were estimated. Data came from immunoSEQ multiplex PCR; TCRdb stores just in-frame clones and leaves some out. The DNA was the basis for D and trimming; V, J and clone size are from that table. This sample yields a few hundred thousand clones, of which around 84% are seen a single time; about 20% belongs to the top ten. The CDR3 has 14 amino acids. Trimming took 0 bases from V and 2 from J, leaving 8 bases between them. Looked up from germline, CDR1 is WNHNN and CDR2 is SYGVQD (reference sequence). The J gene is TRBJ2-7, the V gene TRBV10-1, with no clear D. Input material: peripheral blood. The receptor's source is a young man with active or convalescent COVID-19. The CDR3 protein is CASSESLYPYEQYF. CDR3 DNA: TGCGCCAGCAGTGAGTCACTATACCCCTACGAGCAGTACTTC.